The clone carrying this T cell receptor (beta chain) was counted once. Within the sample, other DNA sequences also encode this same CDR3. These data belong to a study of shared clonotypes between healthy human individuals. With 3 bases removed from V and 3 bases from J, the gap between germline ends came to 6 bases. The CDR3 is made up of 13 amino acids. Per germline, CDR1 MDHEN and CDR2 SYDVKM. An assay was performed, and its level was deep. The table came from immunoSEQ multiplex PCR; TCRdb's copy has only in-frame clones and leaves some out. This sample yields about 820,000 clones, of which almost 95% are seen a single time; nearly 25% belongs to the top ten. The naive CD8 fraction comprised CD45RO-negative cells positively selected for CCR7 and excluded terminally differentiated effector memory CD45RA+ cells.

This clonotype originated in a man aged 25-40 years in good health. The chain is built from TRBV28 and TRBJ2-1, with D uncertain. Sequenced: naive CD8+ T cells sorted from blood. CDR3: CASSFRGYNEQFF. The CDR3 nucleotides are TGTGCCAGCAGTTTTCGAGGCTACAATGAGCAGTTCTTC.